The 20 T cell receptor beta chains presented below share a single source sample, sequenced in a study of vaccination effects on CD4 cells after COVID-19. Antigen specificity for these receptors is unknown. Here immunoSEQ multiplex PCR was the method, and the copy in TCRdb shows in-frame clones only, minus some. The sample yields about 38,000 clones, about two thirds seen once. Antigen-specific CD4+ T cells were first expanded with viral peptide pools by the ViraFEST assay and only then sequenced. With approximately ten days of culture completed, CD4+ T cells were isolated. None of the vaccinated had previously contracted SARS-CoV-2, and their nucleocapsid antibodies tested negative. The material was CD4+ T cells from PBMCs cultured with SARS-CoV-2 spike peptides, obtained before COVID-19 vaccination. These TCRs come from a human donor who received a COVID-19 vaccine.

The rearrangement links TRBV3-1 (or the pseudogene TRBV3-2) to TRBJ2-3; 8 bases line up with TRBD1. This CDR3 has 15 amino acids. Germline V CDR1 and CDR2: LGHDT, YNNKEL (reference sequence). The V gene end was trimmed by 4 bases and the J gene end by 4 bases; junction bases not matched to a gene: 7. CDR3: CASSPGQGRADTQYF. In DNA, the CDR3 is TGTGCCAGCAGCCCCGGACAGGGCAGGGCAGATACGCAGTATTTT.

Written as DNA, the CDR3 is TGTGCCAGCAGCCCGGCAGGGTACTACGAGCAGTACTTC. Translated, it gives CASSPAGYYEQYF. The V gene is TRBV5-8, the J gene TRBJ2-7; the D gene is possibly TRBD1 (5 bases). The CDR3 length is 13 residues. CDR1 and CDR2 from the germline V gene are SGHTS and YDEGEE. V was clipped by 4 bases and J by 3 bases, with 11 bases between them.

In this sample, this clone turned up once. The rearrangement uses TRBV11-2 and TRBJ2-3, with TRBD2 matching over 10 bases. Trimming took 5 bases from V and 6 from J; bases not matched to a gene: 8. Germline V gene lookup returns CDR1 SGHAT and CDR2 FQNNGV. CDR3 length: 15 amino acids. The CDR3 region is CASSPGLAALDTQYF. CDR3 bases: TGTGCCAGCAGCCCAGGACTAGCGGCTCTCGATACGCAGTATTTT.

This clone was seen only a few times. J is TRBJ2-7 and V is TRBV7-9; D gene ambiguous. V lost 5 bases and J lost 4, with 6 bases in between. The CDR3 loop spans 11 amino acids. Germline CDR1 reads SEHNR; CDR2 reads FQNEAQ (reference sequence). CDR3 coding DNA: TGTGCCAGCAGCCCCGGGTACGAGCAGTACTTC. Translating it yields CASSPGYEQYF. Together with reference TRBV7-9 and TRBJ2-7, the CDR3 gives the full variable domain: DTGVSQNPRHKITKRGQNVTFRCDPISEHNRLYWYRQTLGQGPEFLTYFQNEAQLEKSRLLSDRFSAERPKGSFSTLEIQRTEQGDSAMYLCASSPGYEQYFGPGTRLTVT.

V and J are TRBV5-5 and TRBJ2-5; D unclear. CDR1 and CDR2 from the germline V gene are SGHKS and YYEKEE (reference sequence). V was pared by 5 bases and J by 2 bases, with 16 bases between. The CDR3 is made up of 15 amino acids. In DNA, the CDR3 is TGTGCCAGCAGTATGCGAGCACCTATACAAGAGACCCAGTACTTC. This gives the protein CASSMRAPIQETQYF.

The rearrangement joins TRBV9 to TRBJ1-6; TRBD1 matches 7 bases. From germline, CDR1 is SGDLS and CDR2 YYNGEE. The CDR3 is 15 residues long. V was pared by 4 bases and J by 7 bases, with 8 bases of the junction left unmatched. Here the CDR3 reads CASSRETGENSPLHF. The CDR3 DNA reads as TGTGCCAGCAGCAGGGAAACAGGGGAAAATTCACCCCTCCACTTT.

This sequence joins TRBV2 and TRBJ1-3; D remains unclear. Looked up from germline, CDR1 is SNHLY and CDR2 is FYNNEI. This CDR3 spans 12 amino acids. Trimming removed 7 bases at V and 4 bases at J, with 8 bases between. This CDR3 reads CASTRRGNTIYF. The CDR3 DNA is TGTGCCAGCACTCGCCGAGGAAACACCATATATTTT.

This chain uses TRBV6-1 with TRBJ2-7; the match to TRBD1 covers 8 bases. The CDR3 covers 16 residues. V gave up 2 bases and J gave up 2 bases; unmatched junction bases: 8. Germline V gene lookup returns CDR1 MNHNS and CDR2 SASEGT. This CDR3 reads CASSEMVRTGTYEQYF. DNA of the CDR3: TGTGCCAGCAGTGAAATGGTCCGGACAGGGACCTACGAGCAGTACTTC.

The rearrangement uses TRBV7-9 and TRBJ2-5; D possibly corresponds to TRBD2 (6 bases). The germline gives CDR1 SEHNR, CDR2 FQNEAQ (reference sequence). Trimming stripped 5 bases from V and 2 bases from J, with 12 bases between. The CDR3 is 14 residues long. The CDR3: CASSLRTIQETQYF. DNA of the CDR3: TGTGCCAGCAGCCTTCGGACTATACAAGAGACCCAGTACTTC.

The V gene is TRBV29-1, the J gene TRBJ1-1, with a weak D call TRBD1 (6 bases). CDR1 and CDR2 from the germline V gene are SQVTM and ANQGSEA. The CDR3 length is 13 residues. Trimming removed 6 bases at V and 0 bases at J, with 11 bases between. CDR3 loop: CSVTTGMNTEAFF. As DNA, the CDR3 is TGCAGCGTGACGACAGGCATGAACACTGAAGCTTTCTTT.

This clone has more than one count but fewer than ten. The rearrangement joins TRBV25-1 to TRBJ1-1, with 8 nucleotides matching TRBD1. Trimming removed 9 bases from V and 4 bases from J; junction bases left unmatched: 4. This CDR3 is built from 12 residues. Germline CDR1 and CDR2: MGHDK and SYGVNS. The CDR3 loop reads CASGGQGTEAFF. CDR3 nucleotide sequence: TGTGCCAGTGGTGGACAGGGCACTGAAGCTTTCTTT.

This chain links TRBV18 with TRBJ1-3, with 7 bases fitting TRBD1. CDR3 length: 14 residues. Looked up from germline, CDR1 is KGHSH and CDR2 is LQKENI. V trimming: 2 bases; J trimming: 4 bases; junction bases outside the gene matches: 2. The CDR3 loop reads CASSPGTAGNTIYF. CDR3 sequence (DNA): TGTGCCAGCTCACCAGGGACAGCCGGAAACACCATATATTTT.

Only a few counts were recorded for this clone. The chain uses TRBV24-1 and TRBJ1-5; D is unclear. The CDR3 length is 13 residues. With 1 base removed from V and 5 bases from J, the gap between germline ends came to 5 bases. Germline values: CDR1 KGHDR, CDR2 SFDVKD. The CDR3 spells CATSDFVDQPQHF. The CDR3 DNA is TGTGCCACCAGTGATTTTGTAGATCAGCCCCAGCATTTT.

This chain uses TRBV11-2 with TRBJ2-7, with 8 bases lining up with TRBD2. The CDR3 is made up of 16 amino acids. After removal of 0 bases from V and 2 bases from J, the junction contained 6 bases not matched to a gene. Looked up from germline, CDR1 is SGHAT and CDR2 is FQNNGV. Here the CDR3 reads CASSLEGGSGAYEQYF. DNA for the CDR3: TGTGCCAGCAGCTTAGAGGGGGGTAGCGGGGCCTACGAGCAGTACTTC.

The chain joins TRBV7-8 to TRBJ2-1; 7 positions agree with TRBD2. The length of the CDR3 is 12 residues. In germline, CDR1 is SGHVS, CDR2 FQNEAQ. V was clipped by 8 bases and J by 9 bases; unmatched bases: 7. The CDR3 here is CASGRVGTEQFF. The CDR3 DNA is TGTGCCAGCGGGAGGGTGGGCACTGAGCAGTTCTTC.

This chain connects TRBV6-2 or TRBV6-3 to TRBJ2-7; D ambiguous. The V end was cut by 3 bases, the J end by 1 base, with 13 bases between. Germline V CDR1 and CDR2: MNHEY, SVGEGT. The CDR3 has 15 residues. As DNA, the CDR3 is TGTGCCAGCAGTTATGGGCTAGAGGCGTCCTACGAGCAGTACTTC. Translating it yields CASSYGLEASYEQYF.

By sample share, this clone is medium-sized (0.01 to 0.1%). The CDR3 DNA sequence: TGCGCCAGCAGCTTGACGGGGTCCGCCTACGAGCAGTACTTC. Protein product: CASSLTGSAYEQYF. This sequence joins TRBV5-1 and TRBJ2-7, with TRBD2 as a possible D gene (5 bases). The CDR3 extends over 14 amino acids. V lost 1 base to trimming and J lost 2 bases, with 10 bases between them. CDR1 SGHRS and CDR2 YFSETQ come from the germline V gene.

The chain links TRBV7-8 to TRBJ2-7; D gene uncertain. The CDR3 spans 14 residues. CDR1 is SGHVS, CDR2 FQNEAQ, per germline. Trimming took off 1 base at V and 0 bases at J, with 7 bases between the two ends. The CDR3 reads CASSLVTSSYEQYF. The CDR3 region has the DNA TGTGCCAGCAGCTTAGTAACATCCTCCTACGAGCAGTACTTC.

Here the CDR3 DNA reads TGTGCCAGCTGTGGTAGGGCCAAAAACACTGAAGCTTTCTTT. Translation: CASCGRAKNTEAFF. The rearrangement joins TRBV3-1 (or the pseudogene TRBV3-2) to TRBJ1-1; D is unresolved. The V and J ends lost 8 bases and 2 bases respectively, with 15 bases between them. Germline-derived CDR1 and CDR2 are LGHDT and YNNKEL (reference sequence). The CDR3 is 14 amino acids.

The rearrangement uses TRBV5-1 and TRBJ1-5; 9 nucleotides agree with TRBD1. Germline V gives CDR1 SGHRS, CDR2 YFSETQ. The CDR3 runs 15 residues. J gave up 2 bases and V 3 bases, and 3 bases lay outside the gene matches. The CDR3 DNA reads as TGCGCCAGCAGCTGGGGACAGGGCGGCAATCAGCCCCAGCATTTT. Translating gives CASSWGQGGNQPQHF.